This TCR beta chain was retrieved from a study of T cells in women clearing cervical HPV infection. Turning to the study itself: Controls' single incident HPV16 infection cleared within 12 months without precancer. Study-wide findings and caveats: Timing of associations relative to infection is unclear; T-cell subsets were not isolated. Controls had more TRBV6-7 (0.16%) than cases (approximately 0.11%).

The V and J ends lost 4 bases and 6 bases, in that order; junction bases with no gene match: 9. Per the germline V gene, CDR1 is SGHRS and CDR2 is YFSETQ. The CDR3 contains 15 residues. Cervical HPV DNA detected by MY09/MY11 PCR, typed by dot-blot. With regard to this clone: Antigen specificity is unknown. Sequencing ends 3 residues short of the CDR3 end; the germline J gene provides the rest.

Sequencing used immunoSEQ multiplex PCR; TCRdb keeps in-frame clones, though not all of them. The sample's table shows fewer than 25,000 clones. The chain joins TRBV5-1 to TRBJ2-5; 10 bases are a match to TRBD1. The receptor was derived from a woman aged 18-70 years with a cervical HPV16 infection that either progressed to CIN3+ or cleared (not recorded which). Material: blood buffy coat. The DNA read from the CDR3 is TGCGCCAGCAGCAATGGGGGGACAGGGGAACAGACC. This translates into CASSNGGTGEQT. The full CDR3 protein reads CASSNGGTGEQTQYF.